This T cell receptor beta chain is from a study of OX40 agonist ivuxolimab in advanced cancers. Turning to the study itself: People who had prior anti-PD-1, anti-PD-L1 or anti-CTLA-4 therapy could take part, and under 45% had some. Whole-study results and caveats: Clones of CD4+ and CD8+ blood T cells grew by week 6 at doses of 0.1 to 3.0 mg/kg.

TCRdb's copy holds only in-frame clones and misses some; the assay was immunoSEQ multiplex PCR. The data contain about 26,000 clones, around three quarters of them singletons. CDR1 is MNHEY, CDR2 SVGAGI, per germline. This CDR3 contains 13 residues. Note on this clone: Its antigen is currently unknown. One end of the junction does not line up with germline, which may come from a read error.

The material sequenced was CD4+ or CD8+ T cells sorted from blood, taken in a trial of the OX40 agonist ivuxolimab. The clonotype originates from an adult with an advanced solid tumor such as melanoma, head and neck, liver or kidney cancer. The J gene is TRBJ1-2, the V gene TRBV6-5, with D unresolved. The CDR3 sequence: CASSGRAILSPGF. The CDR3 DNA is TGTGCCAGCAGTGGCCGGGCCATCCTCAGCCCGGGCTTC.